These 19 T cell receptor beta chains were sequenced from one sample in a study of early T cells in non-severe SARS-CoV-2 infection. TCRdb re-derived calls from the 5' RACE reads in MiXCR, one entry per CDR3 protein. This table holds roughly 75,000 distinct CDR3 sequences, 8.5% to 10% found once. The sample taken for sequencing was whole blood. All receptors derive from an adult who was a healthcare worker with PCR-confirmed SARS-CoV-2 infection or an uninfected control (not recorded which).

The genes are TRBV14 and TRBJ1-4; D might be TRBD1 (6 bases). Germline-derived CDR1 and CDR2 are SGHDN and FVKESK. This CDR3 comprises 13 residues. V shed 4 bases and J shed 8 bases, with 11 bases lying between them. The CDR3 DNA reads TGTGCCAGCAGCCGGGGGGCCGGAGAAAAACTGTTTTTT. This sequence encodes CASSRGAGEKLFF.

In this sample, this clonotype turned up a few times. This chain links TRBV11-1 with TRBJ2-4, with D unresolved. V was clipped by 1 base and J by 7 bases, with 8 bases between them. CDR1 and CDR2 (germline): SGHAT, FQDESV (reference sequence). The CDR3 totals 13 residues. The CDR3, as DNA: TGTGCCAGCAGCTTAGGATCAGAGAACATTCAGTACTTC. It encodes CASSLGSENIQYF.

This clonotype was seen ten or more times. This chain connects TRBV5-4 to TRBJ2-7; 11 bases align to TRBD2. V trimming: 4 bases; J trimming: 6 bases; junction bases outside the gene matches: 3. The CDR3 has 13 amino acids. Germline CDR1 and CDR2: SGHNT and YYREEE (reference sequence). CDR3 sequence reads: CASSAGTSGEQYF. In nucleotides, the CDR3 is TGTGCCAGCAGCGCTGGGACTAGCGGCGAGCAGTACTTC.

The genes are TRBV24-1 and TRBJ2-7; D is unclear. This CDR3 is built from 13 residues. Germline V gives CDR1 KGHDR, CDR2 SFDVKD. Between the trimmed V and J ends, which lost 9 bases and 0 bases, there was a span of 11 bases. CDR3 bases: TGTGCCACCGAATCCGGGTTCTCCTACGAGCAGTACTTC. Its protein product is CATESGFSYEQYF.

This clonotype showed up many times. The rearrangement uses TRBV5-4 and TRBJ2-5, with 10 positions matching TRBD2. Trimming at V came to 4 bases and at J to 5 bases, leaving 5 bases not matched to a gene. The CDR3 is 14 amino acids. The germline V gene has CDR1 SGHNT and CDR2 YYREEE (reference sequence). CDR3 protein: CASSRPGLAETQYF. DNA for the CDR3: TGTGCCAGCAGCAGGCCGGGACTAGCGGAGACCCAGTACTTC.

Ten or more counts support this clonotype. The chain joins TRBV7-6 to TRBJ2-6; TRBD1 matches at 11 bases. V trimming: 0 bases; J trimming: 4 bases; junction bases outside the gene matches: 8. The germline V gene has CDR1 SGHVS and CDR2 FNYEAQ. The CDR3 covers 19 residues. DNA of the CDR3: TGTGCCAGCAGCTTAGCAGGCGGACAGGGGGCCGGAGGGGCCAACGTCCTGACTTTC. Its protein product is CASSLAGGQGAGGANVLTF.

The chain carries TRBV27 and TRBJ2-1, with TRBD2 identical over 9 bases. The germline gives CDR1 MNHEY, CDR2 SMNVEV (reference sequence). The V and J ends lost 1 base and 7 bases, in that order; junction bases with no gene match: 5. The CDR3 has 15 residues. The CDR3 here is CASSLLAGGRNEQFF. The CDR3 DNA sequence: TGTGCCAGCAGTTTATTGGCGGGAGGGCGGAATGAGCAGTTCTTC.

CDR3 coding DNA: TGTGCCATCAGTGAGCACGGGGATTTCCAGGGATCCGAAGATAATTCACCCCTCCACTTT. Its translation: CAISEHGDFQGSEDNSPLHF. The V call is TRBV10-3, the J call TRBJ1-6; possible D gene TRBD1, 5 bases. Looked up from germline, CDR1 is ENHRY and CDR2 is SYGVKD. Trimming shortened V by 2 bases and J by 5 bases, and 25 bases separated the two germline ends. The CDR3 is made up of 20 amino acids.

This clonotype was observed a handful of times. The chain links TRBV20-1 to TRBJ2-7; no clear D gene. The CDR3 has 12 residues. In germline, CDR1 is DFQATT, CDR2 SNEGSKA (reference sequence). Trimming removed 3 bases at V and 3 bases at J, with 9 bases between. CDR3 nucleotide sequence: TGCAGTGCTAGCGGGCCGAACTACGAGCAGTACTTC. Amino acid sequence: CSASGPNYEQYF.

This clonotype was found many times. The chain combines TRBV10-1 with TRBJ2-7, with D maybe TRBD1 (5 bases). V was cut by 4 bases and J by 6 bases, with 16 bases left in between. There are 14 residues in the CDR3. The germline V gene encodes CDR1 WNHNN and CDR2 SYGVQD (reference sequence). The CDR3, as DNA: TGCGCCAGCAGTGTCTCGCGGACACGGCCCGAGCAGTACTTC. Protein: CASSVSRTRPEQYF.

This clonotype came up many times. The chain combines TRBV2 with TRBJ2-7, with a tentative D call TRBD1 (6 bases). The ends were cut back, 8 bases at V and 3 bases at J, with 8 bases in the middle. Per germline, CDR1 SNHLY and CDR2 FYNNEI. The CDR3 sequence is 11 residues long. DNA for the CDR3: TGTGCCAGCGGACAGCTCTACGAGCAGTACTTC. As protein: CASGQLYEQYF. Complete variable domain (other parts from reference TRBV2 and TRBJ2-7): EPEVTQTPSHQVTQMGQEVILRCVPISNHLYFYWYRQILGQKVEFLVSFYNNEISEKSEIFDDQFSVERPDGSNFTLKIRSTKLEDSAMYFCASGQLYEQYFGPGTRLTVT.

This chain uses TRBV5-1 with TRBJ2-1; possible D gene TRBD2, 5 bases. Deletions cut 0 bases from V and 4 bases from J, with 11 bases between. CDR3 length: 15 residues. CDR1 SGHRS and CDR2 YFSETQ come from the germline V gene. CDR3: CASSLADRDYNEQFF. The DNA for the CDR3 is TGCGCCAGCAGCTTGGCTGACCGGGATTACAATGAGCAGTTCTTC. Based on the CDR3 plus reference TRBV5-1 and TRBJ2-1, the full variable domain is KAGVTQTPRYLIKTRGQQVTLSCSPISGHRSVSWYQQTPGQGLQFLFEYFSETQRNKGNFPGRFSGRQFSNSRSEMNVSTLELGDSALYLCASSLADRDYNEQFFGPGTRLTVL.

This clonotype was observed at least ten times. The chain carries TRBV7-9 and TRBJ2-5; perhaps D is TRBD1 or TRBD2 (6 bases each). V was cut by 4 bases and J by 0 bases, with 18 bases left in between. CDR1 is SEHNR and CDR2 is FQNEAQ in the germline V gene (reference sequence). The CDR3 is 17 residues long. The CDR3 is CASSSPDSGRYQETQYF. The CDR3 bases are TGTGCCAGCAGCTCGCCGGACAGCGGGCGGTACCAAGAGACCCAGTACTTC.

This clonotype was seen ten or more times. J is TRBJ2-6 and V is TRBV5-1; D call uncertain. V was clipped by 0 bases and J by 4 bases, with 5 bases between them. The CDR3 contains 14 residues. Germline CDR1 is SGHRS and CDR2 is YFSETQ. CDR3 sequence (DNA): TGCGCCAGCAGCTTGGGGTCCGGGGCCAACGTCCTGACTTTC. Translation gives CASSLGSGANVLTF.

This clonotype has at least ten counts. The V call is TRBV18, the J call TRBJ1-2, with 9 bases that match TRBD1. Looked up from germline, CDR1 is KGHSH and CDR2 is LQKENI. With V trimmed by 5 bases and J by 8 bases, 9 bases remained unmatched. The CDR3 spans 14 residues. DNA for the CDR3: TGTGCCAGCTCAACCGGGACAGGGATGAAAGGCTACACCTTC. This translates into CASSTGTGMKGYTF.

This chain links TRBV11-2 with TRBJ1-3; D not resolved. Germline V gene lookup returns CDR1 SGHAT and CDR2 FQNNGV. There are 15 residues in the CDR3. V was shortened by 8 bases and J by 2 bases, with 16 bases between the two germline ends. The chain's CDR3 is CASADFGRAGNTIYF. CDR3 sequence (DNA): TGTGCCAGCGCCGACTTTGGAAGGGCTGGAAACACCATATATTTT.

In this sample, this clonotype turned up many times. This chain joins TRBV20-1 and TRBJ1-5; D possibly corresponds to TRBD1 (6 bases). The germline V gene has CDR1 DFQATT and CDR2 SNEGSKA (reference sequence). The CDR3 spans 13 residues. V dropped 3 bases and J dropped 5 bases, with 11 bases sitting between them. DNA of the CDR3: TGCAGTGCTAGCCAGGGGACCGATCAGCCCCAGCATTTT. As protein: CSASQGTDQPQHF.

The chain has TRBV20-1 and TRBJ2-7; D is unresolved. Germline V gene data show CDR1 as DFQATT and CDR2 as SNEGSKA (reference sequence). V was trimmed by 3 bases and J by 3 bases, leaving 15 bases between them. CDR3 length equals 14 residues. The CDR3 region has the DNA TGCAGTGCTAGGGTAGGACGAAAAGTCTACGAGCAGTACTTC. Amino acids: CSARVGRKVYEQYF.

The gene calls are TRBV24-1 and TRBJ2-1; D remains ambiguous. There are 13 residues in the CDR3. Looked up from germline, CDR1 is KGHDR and CDR2 is SFDVKD. Trimming shortened V by 4 bases and J by 8 bases, and 11 bases separated the two germline ends. This CDR3 is CATSESGGDEQFF. CDR3 DNA sequence: TGTGCCACCAGTGAGTCGGGCGGCGATGAGCAGTTCTTC.